The TCR beta chain under discussion was sequenced for a study of T-cell memory formation after mild COVID-19. General study results and limits: Clones contracting over day 15 to 85 were CD4/CD8 balanced, with later expanders leaning CD4+. Pre-infection memory harbored some responding clones, suggesting cross-reactive memory joined. CD4+ contracting clones lay mainly in CM and EM, CD8+ ones in EMRA.

The CDR3 loop spans 14 amino acids. Trimming at V came to 0 bases and at J to 5 bases, leaving 3 bases not matched to a gene. In germline, CDR1 is MGHRA, CDR2 YSYEKL. As concerns this clonotype: Its target is unknown.

Libraries for TCRalpha and TCRbeta carried sample barcodes and unique molecular identifiers via 5'RACE. From the 5' RACE reads, TCRdb called clonotypes with MiXCR, one entry per CDR3 protein. The sample contains about 430,000 distinct CDR3 sequences, roughly a quarter of which appear only once. The chain uses TRBV4-1 and TRBJ1-2; TRBD1 aligns across 7 bases. This receptor was obtained from an adult woman who had mild COVID-19 (a few samples of this study predate the infection). Cell type and time point are not known. The sequenced material came from PBMCs or a T cell subset sorted from them (not recorded which). CDR3 loop: CASSQEGDSYGYTF. The CDR3 nucleotides are TGCGCCAGCAGCCAAGAGGGGGACAGTTATGGCTACACCTTC.